This TCR beta chain was profiled in a study of identical twins. Regarding the study as a whole: These conclusions were based on statistical analysis (cross-sectional, not following the same donors). Reduced insertions were recorded for abundant cord blood beta clonotypes, with no such pattern in memory repertoires.

This clonotype occurred many times. What it binds is not known. Via MiXCR, TCRdb re-called the 5' RACE reads, giving one row per CDR3 protein. Of approximately 1.8 million distinct CDR3 sequences in the sample, under 35% were seen once. This clonotype was sampled from a newborn girl in good health. Sample: cord blood.

CDR3 in DNA: TGTGCCAGCAGGAAAACAGGGGTGAATAATTCACCCCTCCACTTT. Its protein product is CASRKTGVNNSPLHF. V is TRBV28 and J is TRBJ1-6; TRBD1 matches 7 bases. The CDR3 extends over 15 amino acids. Germline V gives CDR1 MDHEN, CDR2 SYDVKM. J lost 5 bases, V lost 6 bases, and 7 bases had no gene match. The variable domain in full, completed from reference TRBV28 and TRBJ1-6, reads DVKVTQSSRYLVKRTGEKVFLECVQDMDHENMFWYRQDPGLGLRLIYFSYDVKMKEKGDIPEGYSVSREKKERFSLILESASTNQTSMYLCASRKTGVNNSPLHFGNGTRLTVT.